This T cell receptor beta chain was found in a study of T-cell reconstitution after alpha-beta-depleted transplantation in children. Overall study results and limits: One year after transplant, T-cell counts and diversity came mostly from newly produced T cells. At around two months after transplant, the alpha-beta T cells were reportedly derived from several hundred expanded clones that came from non-depleted graft cells. For some patients, TCRbeta diversity was high at day 60 because of recipient T cells and thymic progenitors that survived.

Unique molecular identifiers were incorporated during preparation of the TCRbeta library. One entry per CDR3 protein results from TCRdb running MiXCR on the PCR reads. Found here are around 440,000 distinct CDR3 sequences, around 16% of them singletons; the top ten hold 25% to 35%. The CDR3 spans 16 residues. V was trimmed by 5 bases and J by 3 bases, leaving 16 bases between them. This clonotype came up many times. Its antigen is unknown. This TCR came from a boy in the first two years of life who had a stem cell transplant for Wiskott-Aldrich syndrome, so the T cells may come from the graft donor. V usage is TRBV12-3 or TRBV12-4 and J usage is TRBJ2-2, with D perhaps TRBD1 (5 bases). This specimen consisted of PBMCs, mostly from graft donor cells, obtained 360 days after TCRalphabeta/CD19-depleted stem cell transplant. CDR3 DNA sequence: TGTGCCAGCAGTCTGCGGCAGGGTTCCGACACCGGGGAGCTGTTTTTT. As protein: CASSLRQGSDTGELFF.